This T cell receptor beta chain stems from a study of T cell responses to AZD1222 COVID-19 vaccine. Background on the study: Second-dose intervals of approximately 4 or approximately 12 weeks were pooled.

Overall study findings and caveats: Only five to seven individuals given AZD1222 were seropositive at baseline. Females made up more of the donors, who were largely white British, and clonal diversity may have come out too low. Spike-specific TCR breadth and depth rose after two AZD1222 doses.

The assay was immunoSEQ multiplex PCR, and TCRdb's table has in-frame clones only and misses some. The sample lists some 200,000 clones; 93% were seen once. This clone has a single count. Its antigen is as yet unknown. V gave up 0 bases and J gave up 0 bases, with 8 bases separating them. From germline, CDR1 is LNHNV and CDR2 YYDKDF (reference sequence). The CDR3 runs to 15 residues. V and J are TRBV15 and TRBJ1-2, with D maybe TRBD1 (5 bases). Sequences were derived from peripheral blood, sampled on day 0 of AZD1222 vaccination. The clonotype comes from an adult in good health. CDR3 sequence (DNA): TGTGCCACCAGCAGAGATCGGGGGGCTAACTATGGCTACACCTTC. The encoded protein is CATSRDRGANYGYTF. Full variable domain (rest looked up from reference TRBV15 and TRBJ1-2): DAMVIQNPRYQVTQFGKPVTLSCSQTLNHNVMYWYQQKSSQAPKLLFHYYDKDFNNEADTPDNFQSRRPNTSFCFLDIRSPGLGDTAMYLCATSRDRGANYGYTFGSGTRLTVV.